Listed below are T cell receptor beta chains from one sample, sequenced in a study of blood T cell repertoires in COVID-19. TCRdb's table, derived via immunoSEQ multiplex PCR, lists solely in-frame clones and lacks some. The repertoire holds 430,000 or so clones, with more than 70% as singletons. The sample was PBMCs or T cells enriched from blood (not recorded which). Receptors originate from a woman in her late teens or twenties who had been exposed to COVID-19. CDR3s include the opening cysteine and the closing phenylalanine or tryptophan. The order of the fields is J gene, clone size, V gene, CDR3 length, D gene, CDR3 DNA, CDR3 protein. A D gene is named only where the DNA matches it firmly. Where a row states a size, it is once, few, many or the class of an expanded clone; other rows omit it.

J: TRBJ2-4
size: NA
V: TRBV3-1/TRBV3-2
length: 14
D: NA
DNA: TGTGCCAGCAGACTACAGGGAGCCAAAAACATTCAGTACTTC
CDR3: CASRLQGAKNIQYF

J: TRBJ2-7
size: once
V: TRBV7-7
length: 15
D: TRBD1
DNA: TGTGCCAGCAGCTTTGGGACAGGGCCATCCTACGAGCAGTACTTC
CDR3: CASSFGTGPSYEQYF

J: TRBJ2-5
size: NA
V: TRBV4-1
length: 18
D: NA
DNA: TGCGCCAGCAGCCAATTCGTCCATTTTCAGGGGATGGGAGAGACCCAGTACTTC
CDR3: CASSQFVHFQGMGETQYF

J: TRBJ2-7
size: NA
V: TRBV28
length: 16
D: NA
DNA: TGTGCCAGCAGTTCGCCCCCGGGAACATCGTTCTACGAGCAGTACTTC
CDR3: CASSSPPGTSFYEQYF

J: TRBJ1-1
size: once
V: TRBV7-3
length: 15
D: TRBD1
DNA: TGTGCCAGCAGCCCATTGGGACAGGGGAACACTGAAGCTTTCTTT
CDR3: CASSPLGQGNTEAFF

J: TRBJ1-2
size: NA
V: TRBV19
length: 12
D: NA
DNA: TGTGCCACCTGGTTGGGGGGCTATGGCTACACCTTC
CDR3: CATWLGGYGYTF

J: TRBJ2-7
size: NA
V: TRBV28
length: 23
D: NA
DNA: TGTGCCAGCAGGTTAAGGGTCCGTTACGGGGGGCAACCCCCAGCGGCCAACTCCTACGAGCAGTACTTC
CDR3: CASRLRVRYGGQPPAANSYEQYF

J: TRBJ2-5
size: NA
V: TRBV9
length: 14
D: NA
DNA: TGTGCCAGCAGCTTCGACAGGATTCAAGAGACCCAGTACTTC
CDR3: CASSFDRIQETQYF

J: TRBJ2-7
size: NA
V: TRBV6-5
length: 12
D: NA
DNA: TGTGCCAGCCAAAGGTTGGGGGGCGAGCAGTACTTC
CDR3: CASQRLGGEQYF

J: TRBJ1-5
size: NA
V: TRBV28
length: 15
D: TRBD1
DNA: TGTGCCAGCAGTACCCTCCGACAGGGCTGGGAGCCCCAGCATTTT
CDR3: CASSTLRQGWEPQHF